The rows below give T cell receptor beta chains drawn from one sample of a study of CD8+CD57+ T cells in acquired aplastic anemia. TCRdb used MiXCR to reprocess the reads, holding one entry per CDR3 protein. Of some 42,000 distinct CDR3 sequences in the sample, roughly 65% were seen once. The specimen was sorted CD4+, CD8+, or CD8+CD57+ T cells (not recorded which) from PBMCs. The source is a human donor in good health, serving as a control. CDR3s include the opening cysteine and the closing phenylalanine or tryptophan. A D gene is named only where the DNA matches it firmly. Size is omitted from some rows. Given values are once, few, many or a class for expanded clones.

j_call: TRBJ2-2
d_call: .
clone_size: .
v_call: TRBV7-2
cdr3_aa: CASSMRPNTGELFF
cdr3_nt: TGTGCCAGCAGCATGAGACCGAACACCGGGGAGCTGTTTTTT

j_call: TRBJ2-7
d_call: TRBD2
clone_size: .
v_call: TRBV4-2
cdr3_aa: CASSQDYGSGGRGEQYF
cdr3_nt: TGTGCCAGCAGCCAAGACTACGGAAGCGGGGGGAGGGGGGAGCAGTACTTC

j_call: TRBJ2-5
d_call: TRBD2
clone_size: .
v_call: TRBV7-3
cdr3_aa: CASSSYPGTSGGPPTQYF
cdr3_nt: TGTGCCAGCAGCTCATACCCCGGGACTAGCGGGGGACCCCCAACCCAGTACTTC

j_call: TRBJ2-7
d_call: TRBD1
clone_size: .
v_call: TRBV4-2
cdr3_aa: CASSLSLGQGSYDQYF
cdr3_nt: TGTGCCAGCAGCCTCAGCTTGGGACAGGGCTCTTACGATCAGTACTTC

j_call: TRBJ1-1
d_call: .
clone_size: many
v_call: TRBV7-9
cdr3_aa: CASSASYRGTGMNTEAFF
cdr3_nt: TGTGCCAGCAGCGCTAGTTATAGGGGCACGGGGATGAACACTGAAGCTTTCTTT

j_call: TRBJ2-7
d_call: .
clone_size: medium-sized
v_call: TRBV7-9
cdr3_aa: CASSPPGTALSYEQYF
cdr3_nt: TGTGCCAGCTCACCTCCCGGGACTGCCCTCTCCTACGAGCAGTACTTC

j_call: TRBJ2-7
d_call: TRBD1
clone_size: .
v_call: TRBV20-1
cdr3_aa: CSARAFGRGKNEQYF
cdr3_nt: TGCAGTGCTAGAGCATTCGGCAGGGGGAAAAACGAGCAGTACTTC

j_call: TRBJ1-4
d_call: .
clone_size: many
v_call: TRBV7-9
cdr3_aa: CASSFGRNEKLFF
cdr3_nt: TGTGCCAGCAGCTTTGGACGAAATGAAAAACTGTTTTTT

j_call: TRBJ1-2
d_call: .
clone_size: .
v_call: TRBV2
cdr3_aa: CASSGRANYGYTF
cdr3_nt: TGTGCCAGCAGTGGTAGGGCTAACTATGGCTACACCTTC

j_call: TRBJ1-2
d_call: TRBD1
clone_size: .
v_call: TRBV4-1
cdr3_aa: CASHDRVRGYTF
cdr3_nt: TGTGCCAGCCACGACAGGGTACGTGGCTACACCTTC

j_call: TRBJ2-1
d_call: .
clone_size: many
v_call: TRBV6-1
cdr3_aa: CASSEGQSSYNEQFF
cdr3_nt: TGTGCCAGCAGTGAAGGGCAGAGCTCCTACAATGAGCAGTTCTTC

j_call: TRBJ2-7
d_call: TRBD1
clone_size: once
v_call: TRBV9
cdr3_aa: CASSVGDSPTQYF
cdr3_nt: TGTGCCAGCAGCGTAGGGGACAGCCCCACGCAGTACTTC

j_call: TRBJ2-7
d_call: .
clone_size: .
v_call: TRBV7-9
cdr3_aa: CASSLRQGREQYF
cdr3_nt: TGTGCCAGCAGCTTGAGGCAGGGGAGGGAGCAGTACTTC

j_call: TRBJ2-1
d_call: TRBD1
clone_size: .
v_call: TRBV15
cdr3_aa: CATSRTGFGNEQFF
cdr3_nt: TGTGCCACCAGCAGGACAGGGTTTGGCAATGAGCAGTTCTTC

j_call: TRBJ1-6
d_call: .
clone_size: .
v_call: TRBV19
cdr3_aa: CASSMVSDNSPLHF
cdr3_nt: TGTGCCAGTAGTATGGTGTCAGATAATTCACCCCTCCACTTT

j_call: TRBJ2-7
d_call: .
clone_size: .
v_call: TRBV20-1
cdr3_aa: CSASHPHSYEQYF
cdr3_nt: TGCAGTGCTAGCCATCCCCACTCCTACGAGCAGTACTTC

j_call: TRBJ1-5
d_call: .
clone_size: .
v_call: TRBV10-3
cdr3_aa: CAISESRGWPQHF
cdr3_nt: TGTGCCATCAGTGAGAGTAGGGGGTGGCCCCAGCATTTT

j_call: TRBJ2-7
d_call: .
clone_size: .
v_call: TRBV7-9
cdr3_aa: CASSSDRFEQYF
cdr3_nt: TGTGCCAGCAGCTCCGACAGATTCGAGCAGTACTTC

j_call: TRBJ2-1
d_call: TRBD1
clone_size: once
v_call: TRBV29-1
cdr3_aa: CSVARQGARDEQFF
cdr3_nt: TGCAGCGTTGCTAGACAGGGGGCGCGGGATGAGCAGTTCTTC

j_call: TRBJ2-7
d_call: .
clone_size: .
v_call: TRBV7-9
cdr3_aa: CASSDIPAYEQYF
cdr3_nt: TGTGCCAGCAGCGACATTCCGGCGTACGAGCAGTACTTC

j_call: TRBJ1-6
d_call: .
clone_size: .
v_call: TRBV19
cdr3_aa: CASSTVGTTSPLHF
cdr3_nt: TGTGCCAGTAGTACCGTAGGGACAACTTCACCCCTCCACTTT

j_call: TRBJ1-1
d_call: .
clone_size: .
v_call: TRBV29-1
cdr3_aa: CSVVSRQNTEAFF
cdr3_nt: TGCAGCGTTGTGAGCCGGCAGAACACTGAAGCTTTCTTT

j_call: TRBJ2-2
d_call: TRBD2
clone_size: .
v_call: TRBV19
cdr3_aa: CASSIVPAGAGELFF
cdr3_nt: TGTGCCAGTAGTATAGTGCCTGCGGGGGCCGGGGAGCTGTTTTTT

j_call: TRBJ2-6
d_call: .
clone_size: .
v_call: TRBV2
cdr3_aa: CASNGRGANVLTF
cdr3_nt: TGTGCCAGCAACGGGAGAGGGGCCAACGTCCTGACTTTC

j_call: TRBJ2-5
d_call: .
clone_size: few
v_call: TRBV7-2
cdr3_aa: CASSLPRETQYF
cdr3_nt: TGTGCCAGCAGCTTACCCAGGGAGACCCAGTACTTC

j_call: TRBJ2-3
d_call: .
clone_size: .
v_call: TRBV2
cdr3_aa: CASSELEDTQYF
cdr3_nt: TGTGCCAGCAGTGAACTGGAAGATACGCAGTATTTT

j_call: TRBJ2-1
d_call: TRBD2
clone_size: .
v_call: TRBV19
cdr3_aa: CASSPRGTSGPERNNEQFF
cdr3_nt: TGTGCCAGTAGCCCTCGTGGAACTAGCGGGCCGGAGCGAAACAATGAGCAGTTCTTC

j_call: TRBJ2-1
d_call: .
clone_size: large
v_call: TRBV10-3
cdr3_aa: CAISEGNEQFF
cdr3_nt: TGTGCCATCAGTGAGGGCAATGAGCAGTTCTTC

j_call: TRBJ1-6
d_call: TRBD1
clone_size: .
v_call: TRBV11-1
cdr3_aa: CASSYDRTGGYSPLHF
cdr3_nt: TGTGCCAGCAGCTACGACAGGACAGGGGGATATTCACCCCTCCACTTT

j_call: TRBJ1-1
d_call: .
clone_size: .
v_call: TRBV6-1
cdr3_aa: CATSEGSTGKGTEAFF
cdr3_nt: TGTGCCACCAGTGAAGGAAGTACGGGGAAGGGCACTGAAGCTTTCTTT

j_call: TRBJ2-3
d_call: .
clone_size: few
v_call: TRBV2
cdr3_aa: CASNSARTDTQYF
cdr3_nt: TGTGCCAGCAATAGTGCCCGCACAGATACGCAGTATTTT

j_call: TRBJ1-1
d_call: TRBD1
clone_size: .
v_call: TRBV2
cdr3_aa: CASSPGQGTTEAFF
cdr3_nt: TGTGCCAGCAGCCCGGGACAGGGTACCACTGAAGCTTTCTTT

j_call: TRBJ2-3
d_call: TRBD1
clone_size: once
v_call: TRBV7-3
cdr3_aa: CASSLTRVGTGLNTDTQYF
cdr3_nt: TGTGCCAGCAGCTTAACCAGGGTCGGGACAGGTCTTAACACAGATACGCAGTATTTT

j_call: TRBJ1-6
d_call: TRBD1
clone_size: .
v_call: TRBV25-1
cdr3_aa: CASSETGQGGNSPLHF
cdr3_nt: TGTGCCAGCAGTGAAACGGGACAGGGAGGGAATTCACCCCTCCACTTT

j_call: TRBJ1-2
d_call: .
clone_size: once
v_call: TRBV15
cdr3_aa: CATSRDRLGYTF
cdr3_nt: TGTGCCACCAGCAGAGACAGGCTCGGGTACACCTTC

j_call: TRBJ1-2
d_call: .
clone_size: .
v_call: TRBV24-1
cdr3_aa: CASSSGPADYGYTF
cdr3_nt: TGTGCCAGCAGTTCGGGACCGGCGGACTATGGCTACACCTTC

j_call: TRBJ1-2
d_call: TRBD1
clone_size: large
v_call: TRBV11-2
cdr3_aa: CASSLVYSGQGGTNHGYTF
cdr3_nt: TGTGCCAGCAGCTTAGTTTATTCGGGACAGGGTGGGACTAACCATGGCTACACCTTC

j_call: TRBJ1-1
d_call: TRBD1
clone_size: .
v_call: TRBV6-5
cdr3_aa: CASSSPFSPGGNTEAFF
cdr3_nt: TGTGCCAGCAGTTCACCCTTTTCGCCAGGGGGGAACACTGAAGCTTTCTTT

j_call: TRBJ2-7
d_call: TRBD1
clone_size: .
v_call: TRBV15
cdr3_aa: CATSRGQGVAYEQYF
cdr3_nt: TGTGCCACCAGCAGAGGACAGGGGGTCGCCTACGAGCAGTACTTC

j_call: TRBJ1-5
d_call: .
clone_size: .
v_call: TRBV12-3/TRBV12-4
cdr3_aa: CASRGGVGQPQHF
cdr3_nt: TGTGCCAGCAGAGGGGGGGTCGGGCAGCCCCAGCATTTT

j_call: TRBJ2-3
d_call: TRBD2
clone_size: .
v_call: TRBV12-3/TRBV12-4
cdr3_aa: CASTLSGGATDTQYF
cdr3_nt: TGTGCCAGCACCCTTAGCGGGGGGGCCACAGATACGCAGTATTTT

j_call: TRBJ2-1
d_call: TRBD2
clone_size: .
v_call: TRBV5-6
cdr3_aa: CASSRGAGYNEQFF
cdr3_nt: TGTGCCAGCTCCCGTGGAGCGGGGTACAATGAGCAGTTCTTC

j_call: TRBJ1-6
d_call: TRBD1
clone_size: .
v_call: TRBV19
cdr3_aa: CASSLTGGLNSPLHF
cdr3_nt: TGTGCCAGCAGCTTAACAGGGGGCTTAAATTCACCCCTCCACTTT

j_call: TRBJ1-1
d_call: .
clone_size: .
v_call: TRBV20-1
cdr3_aa: CSTWMNTEAFF
cdr3_nt: TGCAGTACGTGGATGAACACTGAAGCTTTCTTT

j_call: TRBJ2-7
d_call: .
clone_size: .
v_call: TRBV2
cdr3_aa: CATIPKYSYEQYF
cdr3_nt: TGTGCCACCATACCGAAGTATTCCTACGAGCAGTACTTC

j_call: TRBJ1-2
d_call: TRBD1
clone_size: .
v_call: TRBV10-3
cdr3_aa: CAISEFMGQGSDGYTF
cdr3_nt: TGTGCCATCAGTGAGTTTATGGGACAGGGATCGGATGGCTACACCTTC

j_call: TRBJ2-5
d_call: .
clone_size: few
v_call: TRBV15
cdr3_aa: CATSSLGETQYF
cdr3_nt: TGTGCCACCAGCAGCTTAGGGGAGACCCAGTACTTC

j_call: TRBJ2-7
d_call: .
clone_size: few
v_call: TRBV7-2
cdr3_aa: CASSLDFRGYEQYF
cdr3_nt: TGTGCCAGCAGCTTAGACTTTCGGGGGTACGAGCAGTACTTC

j_call: TRBJ1-1
d_call: .
clone_size: .
v_call: TRBV15
cdr3_aa: CATSPMGSTEAFF
cdr3_nt: TGTGCCACCAGCCCCATGGGGTCCACTGAAGCTTTCTTT

j_call: TRBJ2-6
d_call: .
clone_size: .
v_call: TRBV19
cdr3_aa: CASTGGNSGANVLTF
cdr3_nt: TGTGCCAGTACGGGCGGGAACTCTGGGGCCAACGTCCTGACTTTC

j_call: TRBJ2-5
d_call: .
clone_size: .
v_call: TRBV24-1
cdr3_aa: CATSDFRGGETQYF
cdr3_nt: TGTGCCACCAGTGATTTTAGGGGGGGGGAGACCCAGTACTTC

j_call: TRBJ1-2
d_call: .
clone_size: few
v_call: TRBV2
cdr3_aa: CASSPGRDGYTF
cdr3_nt: TGTGCCAGCAGTCCGGGGAGGGATGGCTACACCTTC

j_call: TRBJ2-7
d_call: .
clone_size: .
v_call: TRBV29-1
cdr3_aa: CSVVGGYEQYF
cdr3_nt: TGCAGCGTTGTAGGAGGGTACGAGCAGTACTTC

j_call: TRBJ2-6
d_call: .
clone_size: once
v_call: TRBV29-1
cdr3_aa: CSVIGDRAGANVLTF
cdr3_nt: TGCAGCGTCATTGGTGACAGAGCCGGGGCCAACGTCCTGACTTTC